The present TCR beta chain was sequenced within a study of monozygotic twins with inflammatory bowel disease. Overall study findings and caveats: Other individuals had fewer clonotypes in common with IBD patients than with healthy twins, especially with disease activity.

Details on this clonotype: Its antigen remains unknown.

Germline lookup yields CDR1 SQVTM and CDR2 ANQGSEA. The CDR3 runs to 16 residues. TCRdb reprocessed the 5' RACE reads and reports one entry per CDR3 protein, with no DNA. The specimen's table records 400,000 to 500,000 distinct CDR3 sequences. Sequenced sample: blood. This clonotype was sampled from a human donor with ulcerative colitis or Crohn's disease, or a healthy co-twin of an affected twin (not recorded which). V usage is TRBV29-1 and J usage is TRBJ1-2; TCRdb's assignment of TRBD1 cannot be checked, as there is no DNA. CDR3 sequence: CSVRHTTQGSGDGYTF.